The source of this T cell receptor (beta chain) is a study of T cells in Graves' hyperthyroidism and ophthalmopathy (dated 2019 in TCRdb). Regarding the complete study: Peripheral blood samples were taken at the time of initial diagnosis, prior to any treatment. The roughly 100 discovery patients were randomly divided into training and test sets at a 7:3 ratio. An independent validation cohort of around 19 hyperthyroidism patients and about 16 patients who later progressed to ophthalmopathy tested prospective prediction of ophthalmopathy. To identify distinguishing TCR V-J signatures, a discovery cohort of about a hundred patients was used, comprising 40 to 45 with Graves' ophthalmopathy and around 60 with stable Graves' hyperthyroidism. In addition, the study compared T-cell repertoires in thyroid tissue and in blood from about 6 Graves' hyperthyroidism patients. Once sampling was done, hyperthyroidism patients were given methimazole at a starting dose of 30 mg daily, whereas ophthalmopathy patients were given high-dose intravenous methylprednisolone. The paper reports TCR Vbeta CDR3 sequencing of roughly 140 peripheral blood samples: around 41 ophthalmopathy, under 80 hyperthyroidism and around 17 progressor patients.

The investigation overall reported the following: Most expanded thyroid clonotypes (frequency above 0.001) were also found in blood, which suggests that blood repertoires may mirror thyroid immune responses. A model built on a 13 V-J signature distinguished ophthalmopathy from stable hyperthyroidism, reaching 87.88% sensitivity and about 81% specificity in cross-validation and 80%/75% in testing. In validation, the model predicted progression to ophthalmopathy with approximately 71% sensitivity and around 72% specificity, a median of about six months before onset. No statistical method was used to set the sample size in advance, and investigators knew the group allocation.

Ophthalmopathy patients had moderately to severely active disease, Clinical Activity Score of at least 3, NOSPECS grade of at least 4, and duration under 3 months. Patients with uncontrolled infections, other autoimmune diseases, pregnancy or lactation were excluded. Diagnoses relied on clinical symptoms, serum thyroxine and TRAb, thyroid ultrasound and orbital computed tomography. Ficoll-Paque density gradient centrifugation was used to isolate PBMCs from 10 ml of fresh peripheral blood. Total RNA was extracted with Trizol reagent, and quality was checked on an Agilent 2100 Bioanalyzer. The CDR3 runs 15 amino acids, cysteine and phenylalanine included. The CDR3 DNA has 45 bases and is translated from base 1. Trimming leaves V shorter by 5 bases and J shorter by 8 bases, with the junction holding 12 bases beyond the gene matches. CDR1 MNHNY and CDR2 SVGAGI are derived from the germline V gene (reference sequence).

The TCR beta CDR3 regions were amplified from the RNA transcripts. The first round of RT-PCR for the TCR CDR3 was performed with the HTBI primer set and the Qiagen OneStep RT-PCR kit. Libraries were constructed in a second round of multiplex PCR, after which size selection and purification were performed. Libraries were sequenced paired-end with 100 bp reads on an Illumina HiSeq2000. Per the authors' processing: SOAPnuke was used to process the raw data, with reads discarded if the reads contained adapters or uncalled bases, had a mean Phred below 15, or lacked an exact constant-primer or identifier match. High-quality paired reads were merged with COPE v1.2.5, and unique nucleotide sequences were defined as clonotypes. Clonotypes were aligned to IMGT TRBV, TRBD and TRBJ reference segments using MiTCR v1.1. The analysis was restricted to V-J combinations with a frequency above 0.0001, which together covered about 99% of the repertoires. The TCS score was defined as the ratio of F50 (clonal expansion) to E x V (chaos), calculated using BLOSUM62-based TCRdist between CDR3 peptides within each V-J. Welch's t-statistics and random forest reduced roughly 530 V-J features to 13, which were used in a naive Bayes classifier (R e1071). The Morisita-Horn index was used to measure how similar the thyroid and blood repertoires were. The raw public data were reprocessed by TCRdb itself: fastp quality trimming at Q25, MiXCR clonotype calling, in-frame beta chains only. CDR3 protein sequences are deduplicated, and each keeps its most common genes and DNA. None of the V and J calls come from the authors' own analysis; TCRdb made them. This sample is represented by approximately 34,000 distinct CDR3 sequences; 40% to 65% of them were singletons. Under 30% of the sample is taken by the ten largest.

This clonotype was recorded many times. Its binding antigen is unknown. No base-level quality is on record; no much larger clone is a single base apart. The TCR was taken from a woman aged 40 to 49 with Graves' ophthalmopathy. This sequence uses TRBV6-6 and TRBJ1-2, with 9 bases in between that match TRBD1. Sequencing was carried out using blood. The CDR3 loop reads CASSGTGGAGKGYTF. At the DNA level, the sequence is TGTGCCAGCAGTGGTACAGGGGGCGCGGGGAAGGGCTACACCTTC.